The 21 T cell receptor beta chains below were found in one sample sequenced in a study of blood T cell repertoires in COVID-19. The method was immunoSEQ multiplex PCR; TCRdb's version includes in-frame clones alone and lacks a portion of them. The table has 380,000 or so clones, around 87% seen once. The material sequenced was PBMCs or T cells enriched from blood (not recorded which). The receptors were gathered from a young man who had recovered from COVID-19.

The chain combines TRBV9 with TRBJ1-4; TRBD1 agrees at 10 bases. Germline assignment: CDR1 SGDLS and CDR2 YYNGEE. Trimming took 4 bases from V and 7 from J; bases not matched to a gene: 4. The CDR3 spans 14 residues. The CDR3 is CASSRDRGGEKLFF. The CDR3 DNA reads as TGTGCCAGCAGCCGGGACAGGGGAGGTGAAAAACTGTTTTTT.

This chain connects TRBV14 to TRBJ2-1; 9 bases are a match to TRBD1. From germline, CDR1 is SGHDN and CDR2 FVKESK. This CDR3 region has 15 residues. The junction had 9 bases not matched to a gene; V was cut back by 4 bases and J by 8 bases. Here the CDR3 DNA reads TGTGCCAGCAGCCGACGGACAGGGGTTGAAGATGAGCAGTTCTTC. Its translation is CASSRRTGVEDEQFF.

The chain is built from TRBV4-3 and TRBJ1-5, with D uncertain. The germline V and J ends were trimmed by 2 bases and 2 bases, with 4 bases remaining between them. This CDR3 region has 13 residues. Germline-derived CDR1 and CDR2 are LGHNA and YSLEER. The CDR3 nucleotides read TGCGCCAGCAGCCAATCCGGCAATCAGCCCCAGCATTTT. Its translation is CASSQSGNQPQHF.

Only a few counts were recorded for this clone. The chain joins TRBV3-1 (or the pseudogene TRBV3-2) to TRBJ1-1, with a tentative D call TRBD1 (6 bases). V shed 1 base and J shed 12 bases, with 12 bases lying between them. This CDR3 comprises 12 residues. Germline V gene lookup returns CDR1 LGHDT and CDR2 YNNKEL (reference sequence). In nucleotides, the CDR3 is TGTGCCAGCAGCCAAGCGGGGGGCAGGACTTTCTTT. Translated: CASSQAGGRTFF.

This clone was detected once. The gene calls are TRBV4-3 and TRBJ1-2; 7 bases align to TRBD1. Germline CDR1 and CDR2: LGHNA and YSLEER. The V segment lost 0 bases and the J segment 4 bases; nucleotides outside the gene matches: 11. The CDR3 is made up of 17 amino acids. In DNA form, the CDR3 reads TGCGCCAGCAGCCAAGATTCGGCAGGGGGTCTGAGCTATGGCTACACCTTC. Encoded protein: CASSQDSAGGLSYGYTF.

This clone was seen only once. This chain uses TRBV3-1 (or the pseudogene TRBV3-2) with TRBJ1-6; 9 bases are shared with TRBD1. The trim removed 3 bases at V and 8 bases at J, leaving 8 bases unmatched. This CDR3 has 16 residues. The germline gives CDR1 LGHDT, CDR2 YNNKEL (reference sequence). CDR3 sequence: CASSHPGRQGDSPLHF. The CDR3 region has the DNA TGTGCCAGCAGCCACCCGGGGAGACAGGGGGATTCACCCCTCCACTTT.

V gene TRBV7-2 combines with J gene TRBJ1-3; D gene ambiguous. The CDR3 totals 16 residues. Germline values: CDR1 SGHTA, CDR2 FQGNSA. Trimming shortened V by 5 bases and J by 0 bases, and 14 bases separated the two germline ends. The CDR3 DNA reads as TGTGCCAGCAGCCTCGTTGCCGGACTCTCTGGAAACACCATATATTTT. This gives the protein CASSLVAGLSGNTIYF.

The chain carries TRBV14 and TRBJ1-3; D not certain. CDR3 length: 12 amino acids. Germline CDR1 is SGHDN and CDR2 is FVKESK. The V and J ends lost 8 bases and 2 bases respectively, with 7 bases between them. CDR3 in amino acids: CASAVPGNTIYF. In DNA, the CDR3 is TGTGCCAGCGCGGTACCTGGAAACACCATATATTTT.

This chain links TRBV19 with TRBJ1-2; 9 nucleotides line up with TRBD1. Losses at the gene ends were 5 bases for V and 3 bases for J; bases not matched to a gene: 4. The germline CDR1 and CDR2 sequences are LNHDA and SQIVND (reference sequence). The CDR3 loop spans 14 amino acids. The CDR3 here is CASSEQGAHYGYTF. CDR3 in DNA: TGTGCCAGTAGTGAACAGGGGGCGCACTATGGCTACACCTTC.

Regarding this clone: Other DNA sequences in this specimen translate into the identical CDR3. This chain joins TRBV27 and TRBJ1-2; D possibly corresponds to TRBD1 (5 bases). V was cut by 5 bases and J by 4 bases, with 11 bases left in between. The CDR3 covers 13 residues. Germline CDR1 and CDR2: MNHEY and SMNVEV (reference sequence). The CDR3 spells CASSLQGGYGYTF. CDR3 bases: TGTGCCAGCAGTCTCCAGGGAGGCTATGGCTACACCTTC.

The J gene is TRBJ1-2, the V gene TRBV6-5, with 7 bases aligning to TRBD1. V shed 11 bases and J 1 base; nucleotides not matched to a gene: 7. The CDR3 loop spans 13 amino acids. Germline V gives CDR1 MNHEY, CDR2 SVGAGI. DNA for the CDR3: TGTGCCTCATGGAGGGGGCTTAACTATGGCTACACCTTC. Translating gives CASWRGLNYGYTF.

In this sample, this clone turned up once. The same CDR3 arises from other DNA sequences in this sample as well. Here the CDR3 reads CSAKTGHGYTF. The CDR3 nucleotides read TGCAGTGCTAAGACAGGGCATGGCTACACCTTC. V and J are TRBV20-1 and TRBJ1-2; 7 bases fit TRBD1. CDR1 is DFQATT, CDR2 SNEGSKA, per germline (reference sequence). CDR3 length: 11 residues. Trimming took 4 bases from V and 6 from J; bases not matched to a gene: 2.

The chain has TRBV4-1 and TRBJ1-6; TRBD1 matches at 9 bases. CDR3 length: 17 residues. Trimming cost V 5 bases and J 7 bases; bases outside gene matches: 12. Germline V CDR1 and CDR2: MGHRA, YSYEKL. CDR3 in amino acids: CASSTTGGLKRNSPLHF. The CDR3 DNA reads TGCGCCAGCAGCACTACAGGGGGCCTAAAAAGAAATTCACCCCTCCACTTT.

The CDR3: CASWATSAYTDTQYF. The CDR3 DNA is TGTGCCAGCTGGGCCACTAGCGCTTACACAGATACGCAGTATTTT. J is TRBJ2-3 and V is TRBV6-5; TRBD2 matches at 7 bases. With 8 bases clipped from V and 2 bases from J, the junction kept 10 bases outside the gene matches. From germline, CDR1 is MNHEY and CDR2 SVGAGI. The CDR3 runs 15 residues.

This sequence joins TRBV9 and TRBJ1-2; D call uncertain. Per germline, CDR1 SGDLS and CDR2 YYNGEE. V lost 3 bases to trimming and J lost 7 bases, with 10 bases between them. The CDR3 is made up of 12 amino acids. The CDR3 coding sequence is TGTGCCAGCAGCGGGACTGCAGGTGGCTACACCTTC. This translates into CASSGTAGGYTF.

The CDR3: CASSYQETQYF. As DNA, the CDR3 is TGTGCCAGCAGCTACCAAGAGACCCAGTACTTC. The chain combines TRBV27 with TRBJ2-5, with D hard to call. Germline V CDR1 and CDR2: MNHEY, SMNVEV (reference sequence). The ends were cut back, 6 bases at V and 0 bases at J, with 2 bases in the middle. The CDR3 has 11 amino acids.

The genes are TRBV30 and TRBJ2-7; D may be TRBD1 (6 bases). Per the germline V gene, CDR1 is GTSNPN and CDR2 is SVGIG (reference sequence). V lost 0 bases and J lost 4, with 10 bases in between. This CDR3 has 13 residues. CDR3 sequence: CAWSVRGIYEQYF. CDR3 in DNA: TGTGCCTGGAGTGTTAGGGGGATATACGAGCAGTACTTC. The entire variable domain, with the rest obtained from reference TRBV30 and TRBJ2-7, is as follows: SQTIHQWPATLVQPVGSPLSLECTVEGTSNPNLYWYRQAAGRGLQLLFYSVGIGQISSEVPQNLSASRPQDRQFILSSKKLLLSDSGFYLCAWSVRGIYEQYFGPGTRLTVT.

The chain employs TRBV4-3 and TRBJ1-1; D may be TRBD1 (5 bases). V was shortened by 0 bases and J by 1 base, with 18 bases between the two germline ends. The CDR3 runs 18 residues. CDR1 is LGHNA, CDR2 YSLEER, per germline. The CDR3 region has the DNA TGCGCCAGCAGCCAAGATGGAGGGGCGTACTTTACGAACACTGAAGCTTTCTTT. Translation gives CASSQDGGAYFTNTEAFF.

This CDR3 reads CASIPRQDHYGYTF. The CDR3 coding sequence is TGTGCCAGTATCCCAAGACAAGACCACTATGGCTACACCTTC. V gene TRBV19 combines with J gene TRBJ1-2; D remains ambiguous. Germline loops: CDR1 LNHDA, CDR2 SQIVND (reference sequence). This CDR3 is 14 amino acids long. V was pared by 7 bases and J by 3 bases, with 15 bases between.

The J gene is TRBJ1-3, the V gene TRBV3-1 (or the pseudogene TRBV3-2); D might be TRBD1 (5 bases). Germline lookup yields CDR1 LGHDT and CDR2 YNNKEL (reference sequence). Trimming took off 2 bases at V and 4 bases at J, with 21 bases between the two ends. CDR3 length: 18 amino acids. The CDR3 region has the DNA TGTGCCAGCAGCCAACCCCCGCCCCCCGACAGAACGGGAAACACCATATATTTT. This gives the protein CASSQPPPPDRTGNTIYF.

The chain uses TRBV5-1 and TRBJ2-1; TRBD1 agrees at 7 bases. With V trimmed by 4 bases and J by 0 bases, 13 bases remained unmatched. The length of the CDR3 is 18 residues. Looked up from germline, CDR1 is SGHRS and CDR2 is YFSETQ. CDR3 amino acids: CASSTEPGTELSYNEQFF. CDR3 DNA sequence: TGCGCCAGCAGCACGGAGCCCGGGACAGAACTCTCCTACAATGAGCAGTTCTTC.